Listed below are T cell receptor beta chains from one sample, sequenced in a study of OX40 agonist ivuxolimab in advanced cancers. The protocol was immunoSEQ multiplex PCR, while the TCRdb copy is restricted to in-frame clones and leaves out a portion. The sample includes tens of thousands of clones, 75% to 85% of them seen just once. Sequenced here: CD4+ or CD8+ T cells sorted from blood, sampled in a trial of the OX40 agonist ivuxolimab. The receptors were sampled from an adult with an advanced solid tumor such as melanoma, head and neck, liver or kidney cancer. CDR3s include the opening cysteine and the closing phenylalanine or tryptophan. A D gene is named only where the DNA matches it firmly. Rows give clone size only sometimes, using once, few, many, or a class for an expanded clone.

j_gene,v_gene,d_gene,abundance,CDR3nt,CDR3aa
TRBJ1-1,TRBV10-3,.,.,TGTGCCGTTTCAGAGAACACTGAAGCTTTCTTT,CAVSENTEAFF
TRBJ1-2,TRBV19,TRBD1,once,TGTGCCAGTGGTAGGGACAGCCCCTATGGCTACACCTTC,CASGRDSPYGYTF
TRBJ2-5,TRBV9,.,once,TGTGCCAGCAGCGTAGACATAGGTCAAGAGACCCAGTACTTC,CASSVDIGQETQYF
TRBJ2-1,TRBV4-2,TRBD1,.,TGTGCCAGCAGCCCACGGACAGGGTGGGGGAACTCCTACAATGAGCAGTTCTTC,CASSPRTGWGNSYNEQFF
TRBJ1-3,TRBV6-1,TRBD1,once,TGTGCCAGCAGTGCCGGGACAGGCGCTTCCTCTGGAAACACCATATATTTT,CASSAGTGASSGNTIYF
TRBJ1-5,TRBV27,TRBD1,.,TGTGCCAGCAGGGACAGGAATAGCAATCAGCCCCAGCATTTT,CASRDRNSNQPQHF
TRBJ2-3,TRBV2,TRBD1,once,TGTGCCAGCATCACGACAGGGGGCGCGGGAGATACGCAGTATTTT,CASITTGGAGDTQYF
TRBJ2-3,TRBV5-1,.,.,TGCGCCAGCAGCTTGGAAACAGATACGCAGTATTTT,CASSLETDTQYF
TRBJ2-1,TRBV21-1,.,.,TGTGCCAGCAGCAAAGCTACCCCGGGACTAGCCTACAATGAGCAGTTCTTC,CASSKATPGLAYNEQFF
TRBJ2-5,TRBV11-3,.,.,TGTGCCAGCAGCATTTCGGGGACCCAGTACTTC,CASSISGTQYF
TRBJ1-5,TRBV5-5,.,.,TGTGCCAGCAGCCAGGATTCAAATCAGCCCCAGCATTTT,CASSQDSNQPQHF
TRBJ1-2,TRBV5-1,.,.,TGCGCCAGCAGCTCGACAGGTCAATGGGGCTACACCTTC,CASSSTGQWGYTF
TRBJ1-2,TRBV18,.,.,TGTGCCAGCTCAGGGGACTATTATGGCTACACCTTC,CASSGDYYGYTF
TRBJ2-5,TRBV7-2,.,.,TGTGCCAGCAGCTTAGCGGGGGGCCGGGAGACCCAGTACTTC,CASSLAGGRETQYF
TRBJ1-4,TRBV15,TRBD1,.,TGTGCCACCAGCAGATTAGGGGGCCATGAAAAACTGTTTTTT,CATSRLGGHEKLFF
TRBJ2-1,TRBV6-5,.,.,TGTGCCAGCAGTCGGCAGGGGATTACCTTCGATGAGCAGTTCTTC,CASSRQGITFDEQFF
TRBJ2-1,TRBV18,.,.,TGTGCCAGCTCACCCGACGCCCGCCGCTACAATGAGCAGTTCTTC,CASSPDARRYNEQFF
TRBJ1-4,TRBV7-2,.,few,TGTGCCAGCAGCTTAAGGGTTAATGAAAAACTGTTTTTT,CASSLRVNEKLFF
TRBJ2-3,TRBV7-6,TRBD2,few,TGTGCCAGCAGCCGCGCCCGACTAGCGAGCACAGATACGCAGTATTTT,CASSRARLASTDTQYF
TRBJ1-2,TRBV28,.,.,TGTGCCAGCAGAATTGCCCAGATGACTGGCTACACCTTC,CASRIAQMTGYTF
TRBJ1-2,TRBV30,.,.,TGTGCCTGGAGCGGTACGGGCTATGGCTACACCTTC,CAWSGTGYGYTF
TRBJ1-2,TRBV19,.,.,TGTGCCAGTAGTTCCCCGGCCGGGCCCCGGCACGGCTACACCTTC,CASSSPAGPRHGYTF
TRBJ1-1,TRBV7-9,.,.,TGTGCCAGCAGCGGGGGAGGGTTGGACACTGAAGCTTTCTTT,CASSGGGLDTEAFF
TRBJ2-5,TRBV7-9,TRBD1,.,TGTGCCAGCAGCCCGTGGACAGGAAGGGAGACCCAGTACTTC,CASSPWTGRETQYF
TRBJ2-7,TRBV13,.,.,TGTGCCAGCAGCCGCGTTCTAGCCTGGTCCTCCTACGAGCAGTACTTC,CASSRVLAWSSYEQYF
TRBJ1-2,TRBV7-8,.,.,TGTGCCAGCAGCTTCCGGGACACCCGAAGTGGGGGCTACACCTTC,CASSFRDTRSGGYTF
TRBJ2-3,TRBV2,.,.,TGTGCCAGCTCCCCAGAGAGCACAGATACGCAGTATTTT,CASSPESTDTQYF
TRBJ1-1,TRBV28,TRBD1,.,TGTGCCAGCAGTCACCGGACAGGGAGGAGCTCTGAAGCTTTCTTT,CASSHRTGRSSEAFF
TRBJ2-7,TRBV5-6,.,.,TGTGCCAGCAGCTTCGCCTACGAGCAGTACTTC,CASSFAYEQYF
TRBJ1-6,TRBV5-1,.,.,TGCGCCAGCAGCTTGAAGTCCGATACGAATTCACCCCTCCACTTT,CASSLKSDTNSPLHF
TRBJ2-4,TRBV19,TRBD1,.,TGTGCCAGTAGTATGGGACAGAAAAACATTCAGTACTTC,CASSMGQKNIQYF
TRBJ1-5,TRBV5-8,.,.,TGTGCCAGCAGCTGGGGGGGGGCCTTGACTCAGCCCCAGCATTTT,CASSWGGALTQPQHF
TRBJ2-1,TRBV5-1,TRBD2,.,TGCGCCAGCAGCCGTACTAGCGGGAGTGGGTACAATGAGCAGTTCTTC,CASSRTSGSGYNEQFF
TRBJ1-1,TRBV19,.,.,TGTGCCAGTAGTATATGGGGCGCTGAAGCTTTCTTT,CASSIWGAEAFF
TRBJ2-5,TRBV29-1,.,.,TGCAGCGCAGGGAGGCAGGGGGAGACCCAGTACTTC,CSAGRQGETQYF
TRBJ2-7,TRBV6-5,.,.,TGTGCCAGCAGTTACTCGACCTCCTACGAGCAGTACTTC,CASSYSTSYEQYF
TRBJ2-1,TRBV28,.,.,TGTGCCAGCAGTTTGGTGTGGCCGGTGCAGGGCAATGAGCAGTTCTTC,CASSLVWPVQGNEQFF
TRBJ1-1,TRBV7-8,.,.,TGTGCCAGCAGCTTGGAGAGGGTTACTGAAGCTTTCTTT,CASSLERVTEAFF
TRBJ2-2,TRBV9,TRBD2,.,TGTGCCAGCAGCGTAGTGGCGGGAGGGACCGGGGAGCTGTTTTTT,CASSVVAGGTGELFF
TRBJ2-1,TRBV5-5,.,.,TGTGCCAGCAGCTCCCCCACAAGGGGCGGGGCAGGATACAATGAGCAGTTCTTC,CASSSPTRGGAGYNEQFF
TRBJ1-4,TRBV18,.,.,TGTGCCAGCTCACCTTCAGATTGGAATGAAAAACTGTTTTTT,CASSPSDWNEKLFF
TRBJ1-5,TRBV18,.,.,TGTGCCAGCTCGCCAGGGGAATATCAGCCCCAGCATTTT,CASSPGEYQPQHF
TRBJ2-7,TRBV28,TRBD1,.,TGTGCCAGCAGTTTATCCTCACCAGGGGGGCAGTACTTC,CASSLSSPGGQYF
TRBJ1-5,TRBV27,TRBD1,.,TGTGCCAGCAGTTCCGGGACAGGAAGGAATCAGCCCCAGCATTTT,CASSSGTGRNQPQHF
TRBJ2-7,TRBV7-9,TRBD2,.,TGTGCCAGCAGCCCTGGACTAGCGGGAGCCCACGAGCAGTACTTC,CASSPGLAGAHEQYF
TRBJ1-5,TRBV30,TRBD1,few,TGTGCCTGGAGTGGGGGAAAAACAGGGGCGAAAAGCAATCAGCCCCAGCATTTT,CAWSGGKTGAKSNQPQHF
TRBJ1-4,TRBV7-9,TRBD1,.,TGTGCCAGCACCTCTATGACAGGGGGTGAAAAACTGTTTTTT,CASTSMTGGEKLFF